This entry concerns a single TCR beta chain. The TCRbeta library was prepared with unique molecular identifiers. TCRdb re-analysed the PCR reads in MiXCR, keeping a single row per CDR3 protein. The data show roughly 500,000 distinct CDR3 sequences, approximately 20% seen once. Germline assignment: CDR1 LNHDA and CDR2 SQIVND (reference sequence). The CDR3 contains 16 residues. Between the trimmed V and J ends, which lost 5 bases and 3 bases, there was a span of 19 bases. This sample was included in a study of T-cell reconstitution after alpha-beta-depleted transplantation in children. The V call is TRBV19, the J call TRBJ2-5; maybe TRBD2 (6 bases). The receptor was isolated from a human donor who donated a stem cell graft to a child with acute lymphoblastic leukemia. Specimen: PBMCs from the stem cell graft donor, collected from the stem cell graft. The CDR3 nucleotides are TGTGCCAGTAGTCGCAGCCTAGCGCCTAGGGAAGAGACCCAGTACTTC. Residues: CASSRSLAPREETQYF.